This T cell receptor beta chain stems from a study of blood T cell repertoires in COVID-19. Study at large: The analysed material was cDNA or gDNA that came from T cells, B-cell-depleted T cells, or PBMCs.

The study recruited people aged about 18 to 90 years across some 23 US areas. Germline V gene data show CDR1 as MNHNS and CDR2 as SASEGT. The CDR3 loop spans 14 amino acids. V was clipped by 2 bases and J by 10 bases; unmatched bases: 8. The authors' processing: Amplification from reference gene primers served as the basis for estimated nucleated cell counts. Profiling relied on immunoSEQ multiplex PCR, and the TCRdb table lists in-frame clones only, not all of them. V, J and clone size are taken as reported in that table, and D and trimming were inferred from the DNA itself. The sample carries 380,000 or so clones, around 87% recorded once.

The receptor's source is a woman in her twenties or thirties with acute COVID-19. The genes are TRBV6-1 and TRBJ1-3; 7 bases match TRBD1. The sample was PBMCs or T cells enriched from blood (not recorded which). CDR3 loop: CASSERGHRGTIYF. CDR3 in DNA: TGTGCCAGCAGTGAAAGGGGGCACCGAGGGACCATATATTTT.